This T cell receptor beta chain was profiled in a study of T cell responses to AZD1222 COVID-19 vaccine. Study at large: Doses given second, at about 4 or about 12 weeks, were pooled. Study outcomes and limitations: Elevations in Spike-specific TCR breadth and depth followed administration of two AZD1222 doses. Only a handful of AZD1222 recipients, about six in all, had baseline seropositivity. Researchers report vaccine-associated CD4 TCRs spanning spike, with dominance at 160-218 and 743-854.

Regarding this clone: Its antigen is not known.

The table came from immunoSEQ multiplex PCR; TCRdb's copy has only in-frame clones and leaves some out. Found here are about 140,000 clones, 88% of them singletons; the top ten hold approximately 3.5%. V gave up 0 bases and J gave up 1 base, with 7 bases separating them. This CDR3 contains 16 residues. Germline CDR1 is LGHNA and CDR2 is YNFKEQ. Sequenced here: peripheral blood, sampled on day 0 of AZD1222 vaccination. This receptor was obtained from an adult in good health. This chain joins TRBV4-2 and TRBJ2-6, with D maybe TRBD1 (5 bases). Written as DNA, the CDR3 is TGTGCCAGCAGCCAAGACGACAGTTCTGGGGCCAACGTCCTGACTTTC. Translating it yields CASSQDDSSGANVLTF.